This entry features one T cell receptor (beta chain) sequence. This sample was included in a study of blood T cell repertoires in COVID-19. Study overall: COVID-19 samples from acute and convalescent phases originated in the United States, Italy and Spain. The cDNA or gDNA used as material had been derived from T cells, B-cell-depleted T cells, or PBMCs.

Deletions cut 3 bases from V and 5 bases from J, with 11 bases between. Germline V gives CDR1 MGHRA, CDR2 YSYEKL. The CDR3 loop spans 14 amino acids. Per the original data handling: Amplification with reference gene primers provided the estimates of nucleated cell counts. Data came from immunoSEQ multiplex PCR; TCRdb stores just in-frame clones and leaves some out. V and J calls and clone size are given by that table; D and trimming were obtained from the DNA. This table has 350,000 to 400,000 clones, 75% to 90% appearing once. Patients in Seattle were enrolled during active infection, then followed longitudinally.

The sequenced material came from peripheral blood. The sequence was collected from a woman aged 55-69 years with COVID-19, enrolled during active disease. V and J are TRBV4-1 and TRBJ1-3; D is possibly TRBD1 (6 bases). In DNA, the CDR3 is TGCGCCAGCAGCCACACCGGGACACGAAACACCATATATTTT. Amino acid sequence: CASSHTGTRNTIYF.